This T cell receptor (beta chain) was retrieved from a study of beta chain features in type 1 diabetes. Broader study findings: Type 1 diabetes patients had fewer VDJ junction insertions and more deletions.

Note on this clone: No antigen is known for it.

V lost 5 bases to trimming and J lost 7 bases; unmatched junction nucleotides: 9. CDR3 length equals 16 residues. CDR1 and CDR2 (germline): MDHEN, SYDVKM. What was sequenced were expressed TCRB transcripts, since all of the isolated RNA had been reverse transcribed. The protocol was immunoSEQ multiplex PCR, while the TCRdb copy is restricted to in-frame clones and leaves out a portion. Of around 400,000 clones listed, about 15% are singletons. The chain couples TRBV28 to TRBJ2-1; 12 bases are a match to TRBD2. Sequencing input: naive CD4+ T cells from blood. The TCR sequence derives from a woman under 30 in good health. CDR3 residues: CASSPSLAGGVNEQFF. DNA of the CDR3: TGTGCCAGCAGTCCTTCTCTAGCGGGAGGGGTAAATGAGCAGTTCTTC.